One T cell receptor beta chain is described in this entry. Its antigen is currently unknown. The authors incorporated unique molecular identifiers into the TCR beta cDNA libraries. When about 0.95 to 10 million T cells were used, they gave a few hundred thousand cDNA molecules. MiXCR, applied by TCRdb to the PCR reads, yields one record per CDR3 protein. The repertoire has roughly 410,000 distinct CDR3 sequences, around 37% of them found once; the top ten carry roughly 13%. The germline CDR1 and CDR2 sequences are SEHNR and FQNEAQ (reference sequence). This CDR3 contains 14 residues. After removal of 2 bases from V and 13 bases from J, the junction contained 8 bases not matched to a gene. These data are taken from a study of post-analysis software for immune sequencing data. Broader study findings: Under the F measure, samples that were prepared in one batch clustered strongly together. Four or five TRBV segments, including TRBV5-6, TRBV5-1 and TRBV20-1, were more frequent in patients than controls.

This TCR derives from a girl aged 5 to 17 with multiple sclerosis. The chain recombines TRBV7-9 with TRBJ1-6; 7 bases align to TRBD1. The sample taken for sequencing was blood. The DNA for the CDR3 is TGTGCCAGCAGCTTAACAGGGGAGCTTAGTCCCCTCCACTTT. It is translated as CASSLTGELSPLHF. Using reference TRBV7-9 and TRBJ1-6 for the parts outside the CDR3, the full variable domain is DTGVSQNPRHKITKRGQNVTFRCDPISEHNRLYWYRQTLGQGPEFLTYFQNEAQLEKSRLLSDRFSAERPKGSFSTLEIQRTEQGDSAMYLCASSLTGELSPLHFGNGTRLTVT.